The following is a TCR beta chain sequence with its context. In its sample, this clonotype was seen many times. There is no known antigen for this receptor. Per-nucleotide qualities are absent, and no much larger clonotype sits a single base away. Including the terminal cysteine and phenylalanine, the CDR3 comprises 15 residues. Here the CDR3 DNA is all that survives: 45 bases in frame from base 1. As encoded in the germline V gene, CDR1 is SGHTA while CDR2 is FQGNSA. The germline V and J ends show losses of 4 bases and 2 bases respectively, and no gene match explains 5 bases of the junction. The data are from a study of T cells after yellow fever vaccination (dated by TCRdb to between 2017 and 2020). In terms of the full investigation: The SMART-Seq v4 Ultra Low Input RNA kit was used to prepare libraries from fractions with low cell numbers. To track T-cell clones before and after primary and booster YFV17D yellow fever vaccination, bulk TCR alpha and beta repertoires were sequenced longitudinally. Two healthy male donors, one aged 18 to 30 and one aged 30 to 39 years, were included in the cohort. Bulk PBMC replicates and cell subsets were isolated from blood drawn at multiple timepoints before and after both primary and secondary immunization. What the study reported, not specific to this receptor: Compared with the primary T-cell response, the secondary T-cell response was faster but weaker, reaching its peak on day 5 rather than on day 15. After the booster, most of the clones that had expanded following primary vaccination were detected again (96% of CD4 and 80% to 90% of CD8), which suggests that memory was broadly maintained. Because the study included only a couple of donors, the extent to which the findings can be generalized is limited. Computational filtering was needed because FACS-sorted repertoires could contain abundant contaminating clonotypes from the bulk population. A small share of clonotypes was detected in both CD4 and CD8 compartments, with the overlap likely arising from convergent recombination.

The intended sense of this specimen's treatment or condition label: live attenuated yellow fever vaccine strain. A standard Ficoll-Paque protocol was used to isolate PBMCs from peripheral blood. CD4 and CD8 T-cell fractions were isolated with Dynabeads CD4 and CD8 positive selection kits. TriZol was used to extract RNA from bulk PBMCs, CD4 and CD8 fractions, and dextramer-positive and dextramer-negative fractions. For sequencing, an Illumina NovaSeq 6000 was employed. TCR cDNA was synthesized by 5'RACE template switching, through which a universal primer site and unique molecular identifiers were introduced. Priming for cDNA synthesis came from both the TCR alpha and TCR beta constant segments. Libraries were amplified in two PCR steps, with sample barcodes and sequencing adapters added in the second step. Sequencing of the libraries was done on either Illumina HiSeq 2500 (2x100 bp) or NovaSeq (2x150 bp). The published analysis was carried out like this. Demultiplexing of reads and collapsing into UMI consensus sequences were performed with MIGEC, and V(D)J alignment was carried out with MiXCR. Clonotypes responding to the vaccine were identified with edgeR on replicate PBMC samples, with the criteria of FDR below 0.01 and a log2 fold change above 5 up to day 15. Each bulk clonotype received a CD4 or CD8 identity based on whether the sequenced CD4 or CD8 repertoire contained that clonotype at higher abundance. TCRdb itself trimmed the public reads at Q25 with fastp, ran MiXCR and retained productive beta chains. Each record represents a unique CDR3 protein, reported with the most common genes and DNA among its rows. For this entry, the V and J calls and clone size follow TCRdb and not the study's own pipeline. The sample table contains approximately 170,000 distinct CDR3 sequences; only one count was recorded for 8% to 13% of them. Together, the top ten hold around 34% of the sample.

The clonotype was recovered from a man in his late teens or twenties who received the YFV17D yellow fever vaccine. The sequence links TRBV7-2 to TRBJ2-7, and 10 junction bases match TRBD1. The sample in question was CD8+ T cells sorted from PBMCs, obtained 15 days after the yellow fever booster vaccination. The CDR3 reads CASSYGTGETYEQYF. The base sequence is TGTGCCAGCAGCTACGGGACAGGGGAAACCTACGAGCAGTACTTC.